The T cell receptor beta chain under discussion was sequenced for a study of post-analysis software for immune sequencing data. General study results and limits: Controls showed lower frequencies than patients for a few TRBV segments, and TRBV5-6, TRBV5-1 and TRBV20-1 were among these.

TCR beta cDNA libraries included unique molecular identifiers. A single record per CDR3 protein comes from TCRdb applying MiXCR to the PCR reads. This sample has 650,000 to 850,000 distinct CDR3 sequences, with just over 45% found just once. The CDR3 is 15 residues long. The germline V gene encodes CDR1 PRHDT and CDR2 FYEKMQ (reference sequence). Turning to this clonotype: Antigen: not known.

V is TRBV13 and J is TRBJ2-4; 10 bases fit TRBD2. The J call may be incorrect, as the DNA end agrees better with TRBJ2-7. The source of this sequence is a girl under 18 with multiple sclerosis. Sequences were obtained from blood. The CDR3 loop reads CASSLGWGTSDEQYF. The CDR3 DNA sequence: TGTGCCAGCAGCTTAGGCTGGGGGACTAGCGACGAGCAGTACTTC.